The TCR beta chain under discussion was sequenced for a study of blood T cells in healthy people across ages. The use of a sample-barcoded 5' primer and a J-beta primer mix characterized a second PCR of roughly 6 to 11 cycles. MiXCR, applied by TCRdb to the 5' RACE reads, yields one record per CDR3 protein. Of under 2 million distinct CDR3 sequences in the sample, 34% were seen once. This clonotype was counted a few times. This TCR derives from a woman aged 25 to 39 in good health. Sequencing was done on a sample of blood.

DNA for the CDR3: TGTGCCAGCAGCTCCCCGGGGCGCGACGAGCAGTACTTC. Translation: CASSSPGRDEQYF. The V and J genes are TRBV7-9 and TRBJ2-7, with D possibly called TRBD1 or TRBD2 (5 bases each). CDR3 length: 13 residues. Trimming took 4 bases from V and 5 from J, leaving 12 bases between them. Per the germline V gene, CDR1 is SEHNR and CDR2 is FQNEAQ (reference sequence).